This T cell receptor (beta chain) was recorded in a study of T cells after posttransplantation cyclophosphamide. Findings and limits, study-wide: Skin or GI-infiltrating T cells shared few TRB sequences with blood. Later post-transplant blood repertoires were often dominated by donor CD8+ memory clones. Recipient CMV seropositivity and CMV reactivation strongly tracked TRB clonality.

Germline lookup yields CDR1 SGHRS and CDR2 YFSETQ. The CDR3 covers 14 residues. Trimming left V 0 bases short and J 5 bases short, with 9 bases between. Peripheral blood was collected from the related graft donor on the marrow donation day. With respect to this clone: The antigen remains unidentified.

Profiled with immunoSEQ multiplex PCR; TCRdb holds only in-frame clones, not every one. Of tens of thousands of clones detected, roughly nine tenths appear once; the ten largest clones hold around 2.9%. This TCR was sampled from a woman between 50 and 59 years old in good health and a related stem cell transplant donor. The rearrangement joins TRBV5-1 to TRBJ2-1, with D perhaps TRBD1 (6 bases). Material: PBMCs. The CDR3 DNA sequence: TGCGCCAGCAGCTTGGAGGCAGGGGACAATGAGCAGTTCTTC. This translates into CASSLEAGDNEQFF.